This TCR beta chain was sequenced for a study of blood T cell repertoires in COVID-19. At the level of the study: Samples of COVID-19 (acute and convalescent) were obtained from the United States, Italy and Spain. Nucleic acid was either cDNA or gDNA, and it came from T cells, B-cell-depleted T cells, or PBMCs.

With 4 bases clipped from V and 4 bases from J, the junction kept 8 bases outside the gene matches. Germline V gene sequence: CDR1 SGHRS, CDR2 YFSETQ. CDR3 size: 15 residues. Under the authors' procedure: It was from reference gene primer amplification that nucleated cell counts were estimated. This table comes from immunoSEQ multiplex PCR, and its TCRdb copy is limited to in-frame clones, with some not included. The V and J calls and clone size are taken from that table; D and trimming were inferred from the DNA. The top ten hold under 1.5% of the sample, which has about 410,000 clones, approximately 90% seen once.

The sequence came from a woman in her 30s with active or convalescent COVID-19. The gene calls are TRBV5-1 and TRBJ2-3, with TRBD2 identical over 8 bases. Sample: peripheral blood. The CDR3 DNA reads as TGCGCCAGCAGCATCCTCGGGGGGGCTGCAGATACGCAGTATTTT. Amino acid sequence: CASSILGGAADTQYF.